This T cell receptor (beta chain) was obtained from a study of T cell responses to AZD1222 COVID-19 vaccine. Study-level findings and limits: Across spike, vaccine-associated CD4 TCRs were found, dominant at 160-218 and 743-854. Spike-specific TCR breadth and depth grew following two AZD1222 doses.

CDR1 is MNHEY, CDR2 SVGAGI, per germline. Deletions cut 6 bases from V and 7 bases from J, with 16 bases between. This CDR3 is built from 15 residues. The method was immunoSEQ multiplex PCR; TCRdb's version includes in-frame clones alone and lacks a portion of them. The table includes under 300,000 clones, more than 85% detected once. With respect to this clone: Its target is not known.

This receptor was taken from an adult in good health. Sequencing was performed on peripheral blood, taken on day 0 of AZD1222 vaccination. J is TRBJ1-6 and V is TRBV6-5; D remains unclear. The CDR3 here is CASRRVLTINSPLHF. The CDR3 nucleotides are TGTGCCAGCAGACGGGTCCTTACTATCAATTCACCCCTCCACTTT.